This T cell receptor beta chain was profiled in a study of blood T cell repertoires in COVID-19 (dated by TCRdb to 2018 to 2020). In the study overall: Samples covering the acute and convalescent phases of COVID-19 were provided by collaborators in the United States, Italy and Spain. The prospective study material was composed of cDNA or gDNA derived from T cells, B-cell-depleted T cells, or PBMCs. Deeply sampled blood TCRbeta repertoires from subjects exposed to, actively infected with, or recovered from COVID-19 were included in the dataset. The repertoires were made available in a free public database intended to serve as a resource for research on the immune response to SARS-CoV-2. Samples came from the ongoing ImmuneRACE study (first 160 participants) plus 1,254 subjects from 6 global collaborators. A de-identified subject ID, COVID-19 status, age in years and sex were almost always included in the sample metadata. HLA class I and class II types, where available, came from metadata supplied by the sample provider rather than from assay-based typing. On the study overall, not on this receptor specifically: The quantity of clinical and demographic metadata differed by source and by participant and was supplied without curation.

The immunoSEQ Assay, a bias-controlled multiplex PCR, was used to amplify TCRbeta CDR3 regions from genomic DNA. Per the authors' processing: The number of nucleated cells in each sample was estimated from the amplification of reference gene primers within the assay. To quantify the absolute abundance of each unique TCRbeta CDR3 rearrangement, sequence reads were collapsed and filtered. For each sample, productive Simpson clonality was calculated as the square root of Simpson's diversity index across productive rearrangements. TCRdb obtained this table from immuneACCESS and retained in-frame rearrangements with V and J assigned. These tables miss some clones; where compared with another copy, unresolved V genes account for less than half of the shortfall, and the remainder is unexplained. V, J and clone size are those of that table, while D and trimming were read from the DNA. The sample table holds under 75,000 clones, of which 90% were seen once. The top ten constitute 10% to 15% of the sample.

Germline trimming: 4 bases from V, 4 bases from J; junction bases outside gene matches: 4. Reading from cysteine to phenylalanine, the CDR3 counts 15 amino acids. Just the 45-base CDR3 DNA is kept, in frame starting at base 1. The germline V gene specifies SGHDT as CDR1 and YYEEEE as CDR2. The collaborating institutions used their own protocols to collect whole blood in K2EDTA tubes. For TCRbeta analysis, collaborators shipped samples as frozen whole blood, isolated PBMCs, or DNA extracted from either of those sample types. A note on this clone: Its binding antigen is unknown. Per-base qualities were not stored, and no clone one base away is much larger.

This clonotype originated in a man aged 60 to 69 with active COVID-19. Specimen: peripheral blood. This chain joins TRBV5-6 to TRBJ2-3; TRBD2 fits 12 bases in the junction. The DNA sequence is TGTGCCAGCAGCAGACTAGCGGGAGATGCAGATACGCAGTATTTT. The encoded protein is CASSRLAGDADTQYF.